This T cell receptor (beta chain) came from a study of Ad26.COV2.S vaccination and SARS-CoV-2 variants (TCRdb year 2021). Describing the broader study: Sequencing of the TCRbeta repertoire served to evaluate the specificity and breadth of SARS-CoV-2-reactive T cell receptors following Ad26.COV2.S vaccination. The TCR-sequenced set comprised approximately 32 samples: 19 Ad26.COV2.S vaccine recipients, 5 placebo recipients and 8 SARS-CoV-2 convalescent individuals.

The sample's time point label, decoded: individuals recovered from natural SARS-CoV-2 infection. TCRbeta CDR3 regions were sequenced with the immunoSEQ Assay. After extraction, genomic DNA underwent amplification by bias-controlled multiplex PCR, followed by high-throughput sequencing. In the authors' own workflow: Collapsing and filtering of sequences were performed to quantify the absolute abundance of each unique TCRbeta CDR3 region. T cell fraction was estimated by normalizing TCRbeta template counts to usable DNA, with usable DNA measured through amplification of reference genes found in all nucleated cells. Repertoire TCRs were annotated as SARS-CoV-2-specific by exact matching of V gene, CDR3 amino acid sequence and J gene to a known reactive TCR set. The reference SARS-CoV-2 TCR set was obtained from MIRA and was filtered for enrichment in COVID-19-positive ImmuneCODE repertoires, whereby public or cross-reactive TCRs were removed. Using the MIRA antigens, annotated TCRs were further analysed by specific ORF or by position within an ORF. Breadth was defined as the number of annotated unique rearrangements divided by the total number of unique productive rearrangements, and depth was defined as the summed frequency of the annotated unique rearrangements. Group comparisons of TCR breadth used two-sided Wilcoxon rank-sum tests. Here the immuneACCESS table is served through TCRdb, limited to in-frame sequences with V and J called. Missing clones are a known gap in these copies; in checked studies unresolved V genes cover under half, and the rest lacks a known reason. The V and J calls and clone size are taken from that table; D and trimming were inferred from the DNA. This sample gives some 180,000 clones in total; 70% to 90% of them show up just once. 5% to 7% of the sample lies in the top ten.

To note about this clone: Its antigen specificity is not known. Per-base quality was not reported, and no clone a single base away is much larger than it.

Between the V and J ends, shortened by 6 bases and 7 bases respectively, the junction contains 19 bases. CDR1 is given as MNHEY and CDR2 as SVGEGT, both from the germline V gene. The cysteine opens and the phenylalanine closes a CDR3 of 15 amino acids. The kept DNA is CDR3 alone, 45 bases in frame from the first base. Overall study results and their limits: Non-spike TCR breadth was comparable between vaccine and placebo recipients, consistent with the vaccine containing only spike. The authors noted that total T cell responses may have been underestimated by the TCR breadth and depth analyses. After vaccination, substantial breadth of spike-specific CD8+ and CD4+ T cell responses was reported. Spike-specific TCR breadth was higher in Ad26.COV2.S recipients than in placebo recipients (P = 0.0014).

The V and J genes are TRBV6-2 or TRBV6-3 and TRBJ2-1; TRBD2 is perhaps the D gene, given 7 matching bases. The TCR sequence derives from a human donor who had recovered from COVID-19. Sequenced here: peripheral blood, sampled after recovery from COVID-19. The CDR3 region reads CASSRLGGGLNEQFF. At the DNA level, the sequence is TGTGCCAGCAGCCGCCTAGGGGGGGGGTTGAATGAGCAGTTCTTC.